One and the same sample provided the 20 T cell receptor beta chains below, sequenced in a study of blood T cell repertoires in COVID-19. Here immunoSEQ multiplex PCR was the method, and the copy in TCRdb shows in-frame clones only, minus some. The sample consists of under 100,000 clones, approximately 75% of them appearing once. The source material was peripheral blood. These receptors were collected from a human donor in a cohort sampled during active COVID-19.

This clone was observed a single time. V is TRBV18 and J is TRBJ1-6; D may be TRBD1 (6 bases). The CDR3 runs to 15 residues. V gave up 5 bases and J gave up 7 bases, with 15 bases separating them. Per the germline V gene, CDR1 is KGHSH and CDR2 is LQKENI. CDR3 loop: CASSSDIQGNSPLHF. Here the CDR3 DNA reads TGTGCCAGCTCATCGGATATACAGGGAAATTCACCCCTCCACTTT.

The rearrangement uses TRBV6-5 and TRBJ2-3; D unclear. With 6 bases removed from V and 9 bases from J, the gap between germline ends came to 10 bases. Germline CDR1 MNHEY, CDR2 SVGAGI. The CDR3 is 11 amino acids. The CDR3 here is CASSSPVTQYF. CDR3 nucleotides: TGTGCCAGCAGCTCCCCGGTAACGCAGTATTTT.

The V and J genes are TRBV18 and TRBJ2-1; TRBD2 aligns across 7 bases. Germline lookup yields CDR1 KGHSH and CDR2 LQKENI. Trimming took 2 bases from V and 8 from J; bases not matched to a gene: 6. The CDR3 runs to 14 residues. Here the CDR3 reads CASSPSRGSHEQFF. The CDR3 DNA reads TGTGCCAGCTCACCATCTCGCGGGAGCCATGAGCAGTTCTTC. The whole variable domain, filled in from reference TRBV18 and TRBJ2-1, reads NAGVMQNPRHLVRRRGQEARLRCSPMKGHSHVYWYRQLPEEGLKFMVYLQKENIIDESGMPKERFSAEFPKEGPSILRIQQVVRGDSAAYFCASSPSRGSHEQFFGPGTRLTVL.

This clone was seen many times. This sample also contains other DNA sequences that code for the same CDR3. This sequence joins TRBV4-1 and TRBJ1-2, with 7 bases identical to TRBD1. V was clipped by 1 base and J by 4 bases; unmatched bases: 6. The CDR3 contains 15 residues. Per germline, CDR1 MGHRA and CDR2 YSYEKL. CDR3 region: CASSQGQGVFYGYTF. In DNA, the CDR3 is TGCGCCAGCAGCCAAGGCCAGGGGGTGTTCTATGGCTACACCTTC.

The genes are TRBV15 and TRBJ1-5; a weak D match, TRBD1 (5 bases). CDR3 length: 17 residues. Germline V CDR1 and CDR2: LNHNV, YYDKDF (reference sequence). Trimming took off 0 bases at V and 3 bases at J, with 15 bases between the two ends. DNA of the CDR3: TGTGCCACCAGCAGAGATCTGCGACAGAACCCCAATCAGCCCCAGCATTTT. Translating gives CATSRDLRQNPNQPQHF.

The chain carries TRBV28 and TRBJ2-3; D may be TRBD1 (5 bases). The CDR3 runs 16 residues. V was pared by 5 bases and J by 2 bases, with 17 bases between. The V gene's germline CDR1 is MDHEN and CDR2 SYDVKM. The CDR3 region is CASSDPRQKFTDTQYF. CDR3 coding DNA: TGTGCCAGCAGTGACCCCCGACAGAAGTTCACAGATACGCAGTATTTT. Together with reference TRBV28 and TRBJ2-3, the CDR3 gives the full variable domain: DVKVTQSSRYLVKRTGEKVFLECVQDMDHENMFWYRQDPGLGLRLIYFSYDVKMKEKGDIPEGYSVSREKKERFSLILESASTNQTSMYLCASSDPRQKFTDTQYFGPGTRLTVL.

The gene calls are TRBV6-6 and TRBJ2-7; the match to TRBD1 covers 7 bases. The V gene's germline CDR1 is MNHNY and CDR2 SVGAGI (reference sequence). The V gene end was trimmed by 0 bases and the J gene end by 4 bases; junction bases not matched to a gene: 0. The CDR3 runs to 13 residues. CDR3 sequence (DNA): TGTGCCAGCAGTTACTCGGGACAGTACGAGCAGTACTTC. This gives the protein CASSYSGQYEQYF.

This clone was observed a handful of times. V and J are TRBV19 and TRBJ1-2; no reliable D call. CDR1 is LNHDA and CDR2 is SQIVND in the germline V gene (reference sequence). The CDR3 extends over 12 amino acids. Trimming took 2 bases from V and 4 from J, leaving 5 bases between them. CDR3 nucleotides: TGTGCCAGTAGTATAAACAGCTATGGCTACACCTTC. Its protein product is CASSINSYGYTF. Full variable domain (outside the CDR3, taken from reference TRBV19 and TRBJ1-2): DGGITQSPKYLFRKEGQNVTLSCEQNLNHDAMYWYRQDPGQGLRLIYYSQIVNDFQKGDIAEGYSVSREKKESFPLTVTSAQKNPTAFYLCASSINSYGYTFGSGTRLTVV.

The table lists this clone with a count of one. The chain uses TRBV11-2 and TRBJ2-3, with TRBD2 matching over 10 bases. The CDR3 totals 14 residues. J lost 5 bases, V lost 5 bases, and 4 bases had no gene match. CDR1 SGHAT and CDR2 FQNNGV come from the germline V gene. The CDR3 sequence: CASSLLAGLDTQYF. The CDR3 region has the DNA TGTGCCAGCAGCCTACTAGCGGGGTTAGATACGCAGTATTTT. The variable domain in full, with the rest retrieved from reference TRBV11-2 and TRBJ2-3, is EAGVAQSPRYKIIEKRQSVAFWCNPISGHATLYWYQQILGQGPKLLIQFQNNGVVDDSQLPKDRFSAERLKGVDSTLKIQPAKLEDSAVYLCASSLLAGLDTQYFGPGTRLTVL.

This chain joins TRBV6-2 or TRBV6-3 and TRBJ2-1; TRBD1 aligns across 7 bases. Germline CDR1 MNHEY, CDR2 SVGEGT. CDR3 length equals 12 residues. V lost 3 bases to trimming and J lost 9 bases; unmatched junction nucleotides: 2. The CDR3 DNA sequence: TGTGCCAGCAGTTATGGGGACAGTGAGCAGTTCTTC. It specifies CASSYGDSEQFF.

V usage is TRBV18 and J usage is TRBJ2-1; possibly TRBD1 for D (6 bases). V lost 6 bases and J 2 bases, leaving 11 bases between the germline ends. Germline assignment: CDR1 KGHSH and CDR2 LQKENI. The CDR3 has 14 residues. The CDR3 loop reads CASSSGVAYNEQFF. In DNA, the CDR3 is TGTGCCAGCTCTTCAGGGGTGGCCTACAATGAGCAGTTCTTC.

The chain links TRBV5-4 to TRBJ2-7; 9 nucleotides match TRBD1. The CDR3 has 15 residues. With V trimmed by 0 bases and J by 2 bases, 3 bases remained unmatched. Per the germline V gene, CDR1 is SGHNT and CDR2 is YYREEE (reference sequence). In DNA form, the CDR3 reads TGTGCCAGCAGCTTGGGAGGGGACAGGGCCTACGAGCAGTACTTC. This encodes CASSLGGDRAYEQYF.

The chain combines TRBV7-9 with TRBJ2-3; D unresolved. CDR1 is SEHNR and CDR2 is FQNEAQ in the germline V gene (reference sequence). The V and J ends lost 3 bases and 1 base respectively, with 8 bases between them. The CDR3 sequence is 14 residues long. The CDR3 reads CASSFSTRTDTQYF. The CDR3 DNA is TGTGCCAGCAGCTTTAGCACTCGCACAGATACGCAGTATTTT.

The CDR3 protein is CASSLTAQGSGETQYF. CDR3 nucleotides: TGCGCCAGCAGCTTGACCGCCCAGGGTTCCGGAGAGACCCAGTACTTC. The gene calls are TRBV5-1 and TRBJ2-5, with D perhaps matching TRBD1 (5 bases). Trimming pared 1 base from V and 4 bases from J, leaving 17 bases between. This CDR3 comprises 16 residues. The germline V gene has CDR1 SGHRS and CDR2 YFSETQ.

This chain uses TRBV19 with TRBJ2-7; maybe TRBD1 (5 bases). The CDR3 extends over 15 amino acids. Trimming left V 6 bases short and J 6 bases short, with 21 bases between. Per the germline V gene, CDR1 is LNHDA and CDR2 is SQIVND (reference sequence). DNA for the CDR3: TGTGCCAGTAGCTCACCGGGTTCCCAGGGAATCGAGCAGTACTTC. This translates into CASSSPGSQGIEQYF.

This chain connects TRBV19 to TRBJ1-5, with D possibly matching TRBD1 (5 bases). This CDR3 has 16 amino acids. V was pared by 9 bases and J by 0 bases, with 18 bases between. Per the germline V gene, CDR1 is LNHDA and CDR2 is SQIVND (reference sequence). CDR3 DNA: TGTGCCAGCACGTGGGAGGGGCAGAATAGCAATCAGCCCCAGCATTTT. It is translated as CASTWEGQNSNQPQHF. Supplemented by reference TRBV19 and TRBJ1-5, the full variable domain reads DGGITQSPKYLFRKEGQNVTLSCEQNLNHDAMYWYRQDPGQGLRLIYYSQIVNDFQKGDIAEGYSVSREKKESFPLTVTSAQKNPTAFYLCASTWEGQNSNQPQHFGDGTRLSIL.

The CDR3 nucleotides read TGTGCCAGCAGTAAGACAGGGGGCGGAAATTCACCCCTCCACTTT. Protein product: CASSKTGGGNSPLHF. The chain combines TRBV11-2 with TRBJ1-6; TRBD1 agrees at 10 bases. Unmatched junction bases numbered 6, after V lost 6 bases and J lost 7 bases. The CDR3 consists of 15 residues. Looked up from germline, CDR1 is SGHAT and CDR2 is FQNNGV.

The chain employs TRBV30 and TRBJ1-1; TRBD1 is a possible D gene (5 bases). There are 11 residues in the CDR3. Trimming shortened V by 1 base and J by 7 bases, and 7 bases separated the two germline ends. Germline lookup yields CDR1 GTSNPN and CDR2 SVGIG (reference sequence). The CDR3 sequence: CAWSGQFEAFF. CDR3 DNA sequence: TGTGCCTGGAGTGGACAGTTTGAAGCTTTCTTT. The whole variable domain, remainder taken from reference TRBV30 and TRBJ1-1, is SQTIHQWPATLVQPVGSPLSLECTVEGTSNPNLYWYRQAAGRGLQLLFYSVGIGQISSEVPQNLSASRPQDRQFILSSKKLLLSDSGFYLCAWSGQFEAFFGQGTRLTVV.

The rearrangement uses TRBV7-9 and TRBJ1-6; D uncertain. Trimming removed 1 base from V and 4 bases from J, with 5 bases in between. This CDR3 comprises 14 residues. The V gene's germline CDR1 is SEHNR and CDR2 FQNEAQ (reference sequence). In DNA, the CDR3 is TGTGCCAGCAGCTTAGGAGGGTATAATTCACCCCTCCACTTT. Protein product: CASSLGGYNSPLHF.

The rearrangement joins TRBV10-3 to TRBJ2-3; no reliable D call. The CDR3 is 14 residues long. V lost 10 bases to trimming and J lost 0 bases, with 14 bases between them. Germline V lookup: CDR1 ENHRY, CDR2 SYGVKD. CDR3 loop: CATKMASSTDTQYF. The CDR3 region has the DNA TGTGCCACAAAAATGGCCTCCAGCACAGATACGCAGTATTTT.